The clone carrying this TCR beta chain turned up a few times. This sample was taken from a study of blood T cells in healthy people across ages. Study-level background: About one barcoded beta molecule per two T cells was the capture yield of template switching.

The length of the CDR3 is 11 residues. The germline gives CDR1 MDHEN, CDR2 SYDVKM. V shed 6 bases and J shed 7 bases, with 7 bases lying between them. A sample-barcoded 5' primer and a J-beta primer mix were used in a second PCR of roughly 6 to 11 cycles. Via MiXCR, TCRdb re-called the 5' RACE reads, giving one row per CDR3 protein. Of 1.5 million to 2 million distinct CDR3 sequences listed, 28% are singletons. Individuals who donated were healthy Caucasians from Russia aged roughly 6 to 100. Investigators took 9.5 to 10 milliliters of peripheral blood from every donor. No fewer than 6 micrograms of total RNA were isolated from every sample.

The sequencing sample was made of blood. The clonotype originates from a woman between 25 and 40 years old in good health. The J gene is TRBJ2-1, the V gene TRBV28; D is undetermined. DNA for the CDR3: TGTGCCAGCAGGTGGTTGAATGAGCAGTTCTTC. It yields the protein CASRWLNEQFF.